This is a list of T cell receptor beta chains from one sample in a study of regulatory T cells in long-lasting Graves disease. TCRdb redid the calling of the multiplex PCR reads with MiXCR, one entry per CDR3 protein. The sample holds around 500,000 distinct CDR3 sequences; about 16% are singletons and the top ten take approximately 25%. In addition, the sample was reused for a study of T cells in Graves' hyperthyroidism and ophthalmopathy.

Source: peripheral blood mononuclear cells (PBMCs), taken at new diagnosis, from a patient treated with antithyroid drugs. The origin of the receptors is a woman aged 35-60 years with Graves disease. The CDR3 runs from the conserved cysteine through the conserved F or W. The order of the fields is CDR3 DNA, CDR3 protein, D gene, V gene, clone size, J gene. A D gene is named only where the DNA matches it firmly. Only some rows state a clone size, as once, few, many or a class for expanded clones.

CDR3 DNA: TGTGCCAGCAGCCCCGGAGGGTACGGTCAGCCCCAGCATTTT; CDR3 protein: CASSPGGYGQPQHF; D gene: NA; V gene: TRBV11-2; clone size: many; J gene: TRBJ1-5
CDR3 DNA: TGTGCCAGCAATCCAGGACTAGCCCGTCCTAGGGGGAATGAGCAGTTCTTC; CDR3 protein: CASNPGLARPRGNEQFF; D gene: TRBD2; V gene: TRBV12-3/TRBV12-4; clone size: NA; J gene: TRBJ2-1
CDR3 DNA: TGTGCCTGGAGTGGCGACAGGAATCAGCCCCAGCATTTT; CDR3 protein: CAWSGDRNQPQHF; D gene: NA; V gene: TRBV30; clone size: once; J gene: TRBJ1-5
CDR3 DNA: TGTGCCAGTACCCTGGGGAGGTCCAATCAGCCCCAGCATTTT; CDR3 protein: CASTLGRSNQPQHF; D gene: NA; V gene: TRBV19; clone size: few; J gene: TRBJ1-5
CDR3 DNA: TGTGCCAGCAGCACGGGGACCCGACTAGCGGGGGAAAGGGATACGCAGTATTTT; CDR3 protein: CASSTGTRLAGERDTQYF; D gene: TRBD2; V gene: TRBV13; clone size: few; J gene: TRBJ2-3
CDR3 DNA: TGTGCCAGCAGCCAAGATCGGCAGGGACAGCCCCAGCATTTT; CDR3 protein: CASSQDRQGQPQHF; D gene: NA; V gene: TRBV3-1; clone size: many; J gene: TRBJ1-5
CDR3 DNA: TGTGCCAGCAGTGAACTGAAAGCTTCGTACTACAATGAGCAGTTCTTC; CDR3 protein: CASSELKASYYNEQFF; D gene: NA; V gene: TRBV2; clone size: many; J gene: TRBJ2-1
CDR3 DNA: TGTGCCAGCCCATCTCGACAGGGTAAATCCGGGGAGCTGTTTTTT; CDR3 protein: CASPSRQGKSGELFF; D gene: TRBD1; V gene: TRBV5-4; clone size: once; J gene: TRBJ2-2
CDR3 DNA: TGTGCCAGCAGCGCCCATGGACAGGGATCCGGAAACACCATATATTTT; CDR3 protein: CASSAHGQGSGNTIYF; D gene: TRBD1; V gene: TRBV3-1; clone size: many; J gene: TRBJ1-3
CDR3 DNA: TGTGCCAGCAGCTTAGACAGGGGGAGAGGGGAAGCTTTCTTT; CDR3 protein: CASSLDRGRGEAFF; D gene: TRBD1; V gene: TRBV11-2; clone size: many; J gene: TRBJ1-1
CDR3 DNA: TGTGCCAGTGACGACAACGACTATGGCTACACCTTC; CDR3 protein: CASDDNDYGYTF; D gene: NA; V gene: TRBV19; clone size: NA; J gene: TRBJ1-2
CDR3 DNA: TGCGCCAGCAGCTTGGGGACTAGCTGGGAGACCCAGTACTTC; CDR3 protein: CASSLGTSWETQYF; D gene: TRBD2; V gene: TRBV5-1; clone size: NA; J gene: TRBJ2-5
CDR3 DNA: TGTGCCTGGAGGGGCGGAGGGCACTCCTACAATGAGCAGTTCTTC; CDR3 protein: CAWRGGGHSYNEQFF; D gene: NA; V gene: TRBV30; clone size: NA; J gene: TRBJ2-1
CDR3 DNA: TGTGCCAGCACCATAGGGTATGGCTACACCTTC; CDR3 protein: CASTIGYGYTF; D gene: NA; V gene: TRBV12-3/TRBV12-4; clone size: many; J gene: TRBJ1-2
CDR3 DNA: TGTGCCAGCACCGGGGAAGGCGGGGAGGTACATAAGCAGTTCTTC; CDR3 protein: CASTGEGGEVHKQFF; D gene: NA; V gene: TRBV28; clone size: NA; J gene: TRBJ2-1
CDR3 DNA: TGCAGTGCTAGCCAGGGGCCCCGCTCTGGGGCCAACGTCCTGACTTTC; CDR3 protein: CSASQGPRSGANVLTF; D gene: NA; V gene: TRBV20-1; clone size: few; J gene: TRBJ2-6
CDR3 DNA: TGTGCCAGCAGTGTAAGCGCTATGAGCTCCTACGAGCAGTACTTC; CDR3 protein: CASSVSAMSSYEQYF; D gene: NA; V gene: TRBV2; clone size: many; J gene: TRBJ2-7
CDR3 DNA: TGTGCCAGCAGCCAACCAGGCGGGAGATTGGCTGAAGCTTTCTTT; CDR3 protein: CASSQPGGRLAEAFF; D gene: NA; V gene: TRBV14; clone size: many; J gene: TRBJ1-1
CDR3 DNA: TGTGCCTGGAAGGGAGGGGCTCACACCGGGGAGCTGTTTTTT; CDR3 protein: CAWKGGAHTGELFF; D gene: TRBD2; V gene: TRBV30; clone size: NA; J gene: TRBJ2-2
CDR3 DNA: TGTGCCAGCAGTCCCGCGGGGGGCGATAAGGAGACCCAGTACTTC; CDR3 protein: CASSPAGGDKETQYF; D gene: TRBD2; V gene: TRBV12-3/TRBV12-4; clone size: NA; J gene: TRBJ2-5
CDR3 DNA: TGTGCCAGCAGCTCCGGACAGGGTCTATTTGGCTACACCTTC; CDR3 protein: CASSSGQGLFGYTF; D gene: TRBD1; V gene: TRBV7-9; clone size: NA; J gene: TRBJ1-2
CDR3 DNA: TGTGCCAGCAGTAGGACTAGCGGGGCTACCGGGGAGCTGTTTTTT; CDR3 protein: CASSRTSGATGELFF; D gene: TRBD2; V gene: TRBV6-1; clone size: few; J gene: TRBJ2-2
CDR3 DNA: TGTGCCAGCAGCTCTTCCGGACAGTCGACCTACGAGCAGTACTTC; CDR3 protein: CASSSSGQSTYEQYF; D gene: NA; V gene: TRBV2; clone size: few; J gene: TRBJ2-7
CDR3 DNA: TGCGCCAGCAAATGGGGGGATGGCAATGAGCAGTTCTTC; CDR3 protein: CASKWGDGNEQFF; D gene: NA; V gene: TRBV5-1; clone size: many; J gene: TRBJ2-1
CDR3 DNA: TGTGCCAGCAGTGGAGCAAGCGGGGGCCAAAGTAATGAGCAGTTCTTC; CDR3 protein: CASSGASGGQSNEQFF; D gene: TRBD2; V gene: TRBV12-3/TRBV12-4; clone size: many; J gene: TRBJ2-1
CDR3 DNA: TGTGCCAGCAGCTCCTCCCTCGGACAGGCTTATACGCAGTATTTT; CDR3 protein: CASSSSLGQAYTQYF; D gene: TRBD1; V gene: TRBV7-9; clone size: NA; J gene: TRBJ2-3
CDR3 DNA: TGCAGCGTTGAAGGACCAGAAAAACTGTTTTTT; CDR3 protein: CSVEGPEKLFF; D gene: NA; V gene: TRBV29-1; clone size: NA; J gene: TRBJ1-4
CDR3 DNA: TGTGCCACCAGCAGAGATGGACTCTCCACAGATACGCAGTATTTT; CDR3 protein: CATSRDGLSTDTQYF; D gene: NA; V gene: TRBV15; clone size: NA; J gene: TRBJ2-3
CDR3 DNA: TGTGCCAGCAGTCCGGCGGGGGCCCCTAGCACAGATACGCAGTATTTT; CDR3 protein: CASSPAGAPSTDTQYF; D gene: NA; V gene: TRBV7-8; clone size: NA; J gene: TRBJ2-3
CDR3 DNA: TGCAGTGCTCAGGAGTTTCAGTCGTTCTTGTATGGCTACACCTTC; CDR3 protein: CSAQEFQSFLYGYTF; D gene: NA; V gene: TRBV20-1; clone size: few; J gene: TRBJ1-2
CDR3 DNA: TGTGCCAGTAGGGAAATCGGGGGAAGCACTGAAGCTTTCTTT; CDR3 protein: CASREIGGSTEAFF; D gene: NA; V gene: TRBV19; clone size: NA; J gene: TRBJ1-1
CDR3 DNA: TGTGCCAGCTCACCGACGGGACAGGAAGAGACCCAGTACTTC; CDR3 protein: CASSPTGQEETQYF; D gene: TRBD1; V gene: TRBV18; clone size: NA; J gene: TRBJ2-5
CDR3 DNA: TGTGCCAGCAGCCCCCGACTAGCCCTCTACGAGCAGTACTTC; CDR3 protein: CASSPRLALYEQYF; D gene: TRBD2; V gene: TRBV7-2; clone size: many; J gene: TRBJ2-7
CDR3 DNA: TGTGCCAGCAAGGACAACCCCTACGAGCAGTACTTC; CDR3 protein: CASKDNPYEQYF; D gene: NA; V gene: TRBV2; clone size: many; J gene: TRBJ2-7
CDR3 DNA: TGTGCCAGCAGGCGCAGTGACCACTCTGGGGCCAACGTCCTGACTTTC; CDR3 protein: CASRRSDHSGANVLTF; D gene: NA; V gene: TRBV7-9; clone size: once; J gene: TRBJ2-6
CDR3 DNA: TGCAGTGCTAGCGTAGGTTACAATGAGCAGTTCTTC; CDR3 protein: CSASVGYNEQFF; D gene: NA; V gene: TRBV20-1; clone size: many; J gene: TRBJ2-1
CDR3 DNA: TGTGCCAGCAGTCAGGGCAGGGGGACAGGGAGGGGACGGGCTGAAGCTTTCTTT; CDR3 protein: CASSQGRGTGRGRAEAFF; D gene: TRBD1; V gene: TRBV11-2; clone size: many; J gene: TRBJ1-1
CDR3 DNA: TGTGCCAGCAGTGAAAGTGGGACAGGTGAAAGCTCCTACGAGCAGTACTTC; CDR3 protein: CASSESGTGESSYEQYF; D gene: TRBD1; V gene: TRBV2; clone size: many; J gene: TRBJ2-7
CDR3 DNA: TGTGCCAGCAGTTTATTGGGACAGCGCACAGATACGCAGTATTTT; CDR3 protein: CASSLLGQRTDTQYF; D gene: TRBD1; V gene: TRBV12-3/TRBV12-4; clone size: many; J gene: TRBJ2-3
CDR3 DNA: TGTGCCAGCAGCCCCGGACAGACTAATTCACCCCTCCACTTT; CDR3 protein: CASSPGQTNSPLHF; D gene: NA; V gene: TRBV3-1; clone size: many; J gene: TRBJ1-6
CDR3 DNA: TGTGCCAGCAGCCGGGCGGGGGGCCTCTCTGAAGCTTTCTTT; CDR3 protein: CASSRAGGLSEAFF; D gene: NA; V gene: TRBV7-9; clone size: few; J gene: TRBJ1-1
CDR3 DNA: TGCAGTGCTAGGGCCTCGGGGACCTACGAGCAGTACTTC; CDR3 protein: CSARASGTYEQYF; D gene: NA; V gene: TRBV20-1; clone size: NA; J gene: TRBJ2-7
CDR3 DNA: TGTGCCAGCAGCCAAGAGAGGGTTCTGGATGAAAAACTGTTTTTT; CDR3 protein: CASSQERVLDEKLFF; D gene: NA; V gene: TRBV3-1; clone size: many; J gene: TRBJ1-4
CDR3 DNA: TGTGCCAGCAGCCAGGGGACAGGTGGTTTAGAAGCTTTCTTT; CDR3 protein: CASSQGTGGLEAFF; D gene: TRBD1; V gene: TRBV3-1; clone size: many; J gene: TRBJ1-1
CDR3 DNA: TGTGCCAGCACCCTAGCGGGGTTGGAGACCCAGTACTTC; CDR3 protein: CASTLAGLETQYF; D gene: TRBD2; V gene: TRBV12-3/TRBV12-4; clone size: once; J gene: TRBJ2-5